Listed here are 15 T cell receptor beta chains from one sample, sequenced in a study of shared clonotypes between healthy human individuals. The method was immunoSEQ multiplex PCR; TCRdb's version includes in-frame clones alone and lacks a portion of them. Among over 400,000 clones listed, about 78% were seen once. The sequencing input was PBMCs. Receptor source: a woman aged 40 to 50 in good health. Some clones in this sample may be carry-over from other donors' samples.

The gene calls are TRBV2 and TRBJ1-4; perhaps TRBD1 as D (6 bases). V lost 5 bases to trimming and J lost 4 bases, with 14 bases between them. This CDR3 has 15 residues. Germline V gene lookup returns CDR1 SNHLY and CDR2 FYNNEI. In DNA, the CDR3 is TGTGCCAGCAGTTCCACTAGGACAGTTAATGAAAAACTGTTTTTT. As protein: CASSSTRTVNEKLFF.

In nucleotides, the CDR3 is TGTGCCAGCAGCGTGGGGACCTACACCGGGGAGCTGTTTTTT. Residues: CASSVGTYTGELFF. The rearrangement uses TRBV9 and TRBJ2-2; D tentatively reads TRBD1 or TRBD2 (5 bases each). V was trimmed by 2 bases and J by 3 bases, leaving 8 bases between them. This CDR3 has 14 amino acids. CDR1 SGDLS and CDR2 YYNGEE come from the germline V gene.

The chain couples TRBV7-2 to TRBJ2-2, with 7 bases that match TRBD1. The ends lost 4 bases at V and 3 bases at J; junction bases unmatched: 2. Germline CDR1 reads SGHTA; CDR2 reads FQGNSA. This CDR3 is 14 amino acids long. CDR3 nucleotide sequence: TGTGCCAGCAGCTGGACAGGAGACACCGGGGAGCTGTTTTTT. Its protein is CASSWTGDTGELFF.

As regards this clone: A read error is likely here: a far larger clone is one base away. V and J are TRBV11-2 and TRBJ2-7, with TRBD2 matching 12 bases. The end of the DNA is better explained by TRBJ2-5, so the J call may be wrong. The CDR3 extends over 19 amino acids. Germline V CDR1 and CDR2: SGHAT, FQNNGV. In DNA form, the CDR3 reads TGTGCCGGCAGCTTAAGGGGCCCCCGGACTAGCGGGACTCGAGAGACCCAGTACTTC. This codes for CAGSLRGPRTSGTRETQYF.

The sample holds a few counts of this clone. The chain couples TRBV11-3 to TRBJ2-5; D is unclear. V lost 1 base, J lost 5 bases, and 11 bases lay in between. Germline loops: CDR1 SGHNT, CDR2 YENEEA. The CDR3 runs 14 residues. The CDR3 loop reads CASSLGALTETQYF. The CDR3 DNA follows: TGTGCCAGCAGCTTAGGAGCTCTGACTGAGACCCAGTACTTC.

Notes on this clone: It is likely a read error: a sequence one base away is far more abundant. V gene TRBV4-2 combines with J gene TRBJ2-6, with a possible D match to TRBD2 (6 bases). Germline-derived CDR1 and CDR2 are LGHNA and YNFKEQ. This CDR3 comprises 17 residues. Trimming left V 0 bases short and J 1 base short, with 10 bases between. CDR3 region: CASSQDPGTSGANVLTF. In DNA, the CDR3 is TGTGCCAGCAGCCAAGATCCAGGGACTTCTGGGGCCAACGTCCTGACTTTC.

In the case of this clone: Possible read error: a much larger clone is one base away. This same CDR3 is encoded by further DNA sequences in the sample. V usage is TRBV4-3 and J usage is TRBJ1-4; D is unresolved. In germline, CDR1 is LGHNA, CDR2 YSLEER. The CDR3 covers 16 residues. CDR3 residues: CASSQDPPGSNEKLFF. CDR3 coding DNA: TGCGCCAGCAGCCAAGATCCCCCGGGATCTAACGAAAAACTGTTTTTT.

This chain connects TRBV15 to TRBJ1-2; tentative D call: TRBD1 (5 bases). In germline, CDR1 is LNHNV, CDR2 YYDKDF (reference sequence). The CDR3 has 13 amino acids. V was cut by 6 bases and J by 5 bases, with 13 bases left in between. The CDR3 here is CATSPPGRYGYTF. For the CDR3, the DNA is TGTGCCACCAGTCCTCCGGGACGTTATGGCTACACCTTC.

The chain employs TRBV30 and TRBJ1-1; no definite D call. The CDR3 loop spans 13 amino acids. Germline CDR1 reads GTSNPN; CDR2 reads SVGIG (reference sequence). Trimming left V 5 bases short and J 0 bases short, with 10 bases between. CDR3 loop: CAWATGLNTEAFF. In DNA form, the CDR3 reads TGTGCCTGGGCGACGGGGTTGAACACTGAAGCTTTCTTT.

This clone was counted once. The chain is built from TRBV7-3 and TRBJ2-1; the D gene is possibly TRBD2 (5 bases). This CDR3 comprises 15 residues. Per germline, CDR1 SGHTA and CDR2 FQGTGA. V was pared by 3 bases and J by 5 bases, with 14 bases between. The CDR3 is CASSFDGVGDNEQFF. CDR3 bases: TGTGCCAGCAGCTTTGACGGGGTTGGGGACAATGAGCAGTTCTTC. Filled out from reference TRBV7-3 and TRBJ2-1, the complete variable domain reads GAGVSQTPSNKVTEKGKYVELRCDPISGHTALYWYRQSLGQGPEFLIYFQGTGAADDSGLPNDRFFAVRPEGSVSTLKIQRTERGDSAVYLCASSFDGVGDNEQFFGPGTRLTVL.

In this sample, this clone turned up many times. The chain recombines TRBV7-3 with TRBJ1-6; 9 bases agree with TRBD1. Germline trimming cut 5 bases from V and 6 bases from J; bases unmatched to any gene: 2. This CDR3 spans 14 amino acids. Per the germline V gene, CDR1 is SGHTA and CDR2 is FQGTGA. The CDR3 loop is CASSVTGGNSPLHF. CDR3 coding DNA: TGTGCCAGCAGCGTGACAGGGGGTAATTCACCCCTCCACTTT.

DNA for the CDR3: TGTGCCAGCAGCTCCGGGACTAGCGGGAGGGCCCTGAACGAGCAGTACTTC. It encodes CASSSGTSGRALNEQYF. The chain is built from TRBV5-4 and TRBJ2-7; the match to TRBD2 covers 16 bases. Germline trimming cut 3 bases from V and 5 bases from J; bases unmatched to any gene: 8. Germline values: CDR1 SGHNT, CDR2 YYREEE (reference sequence). The CDR3 spans 17 residues.

The J gene is TRBJ2-1, the V gene TRBV6-1; 8 positions agree with TRBD1. CDR3 length equals 15 residues. J lost 1 base, V lost 4 bases, and 3 bases had no gene match. Germline values: CDR1 MNHNS, CDR2 SASEGT. CDR3 bases: TGTGCCAGCAGTGCCCGGGACAGGTCCTACAATGAGCAGTTCTTC. Translation: CASSARDRSYNEQFF.

The rearrangement links TRBV28 to TRBJ2-4; D unresolved. Germline CDR1 is MDHEN and CDR2 is SYDVKM. Trimming took 5 bases from V and 8 from J, leaving 13 bases between them. The CDR3 has 13 amino acids. The CDR3 here is CASSTDPGHIQYF. CDR3 in DNA: TGTGCCAGCAGTACAGACCCCGGACACATTCAGTACTTC.

The rearrangement links TRBV10-1 to TRBJ2-1, with D hard to call. The CDR3 consists of 13 residues. Trimming removed 8 bases from V and 0 bases from J, with 8 bases in between. Germline CDR1 and CDR2: WNHNN and SYGVQD (reference sequence). This CDR3 is CASPRGSYNEQFF. For the CDR3, the DNA is TGCGCCAGCCCGAGAGGCTCCTACAATGAGCAGTTCTTC.